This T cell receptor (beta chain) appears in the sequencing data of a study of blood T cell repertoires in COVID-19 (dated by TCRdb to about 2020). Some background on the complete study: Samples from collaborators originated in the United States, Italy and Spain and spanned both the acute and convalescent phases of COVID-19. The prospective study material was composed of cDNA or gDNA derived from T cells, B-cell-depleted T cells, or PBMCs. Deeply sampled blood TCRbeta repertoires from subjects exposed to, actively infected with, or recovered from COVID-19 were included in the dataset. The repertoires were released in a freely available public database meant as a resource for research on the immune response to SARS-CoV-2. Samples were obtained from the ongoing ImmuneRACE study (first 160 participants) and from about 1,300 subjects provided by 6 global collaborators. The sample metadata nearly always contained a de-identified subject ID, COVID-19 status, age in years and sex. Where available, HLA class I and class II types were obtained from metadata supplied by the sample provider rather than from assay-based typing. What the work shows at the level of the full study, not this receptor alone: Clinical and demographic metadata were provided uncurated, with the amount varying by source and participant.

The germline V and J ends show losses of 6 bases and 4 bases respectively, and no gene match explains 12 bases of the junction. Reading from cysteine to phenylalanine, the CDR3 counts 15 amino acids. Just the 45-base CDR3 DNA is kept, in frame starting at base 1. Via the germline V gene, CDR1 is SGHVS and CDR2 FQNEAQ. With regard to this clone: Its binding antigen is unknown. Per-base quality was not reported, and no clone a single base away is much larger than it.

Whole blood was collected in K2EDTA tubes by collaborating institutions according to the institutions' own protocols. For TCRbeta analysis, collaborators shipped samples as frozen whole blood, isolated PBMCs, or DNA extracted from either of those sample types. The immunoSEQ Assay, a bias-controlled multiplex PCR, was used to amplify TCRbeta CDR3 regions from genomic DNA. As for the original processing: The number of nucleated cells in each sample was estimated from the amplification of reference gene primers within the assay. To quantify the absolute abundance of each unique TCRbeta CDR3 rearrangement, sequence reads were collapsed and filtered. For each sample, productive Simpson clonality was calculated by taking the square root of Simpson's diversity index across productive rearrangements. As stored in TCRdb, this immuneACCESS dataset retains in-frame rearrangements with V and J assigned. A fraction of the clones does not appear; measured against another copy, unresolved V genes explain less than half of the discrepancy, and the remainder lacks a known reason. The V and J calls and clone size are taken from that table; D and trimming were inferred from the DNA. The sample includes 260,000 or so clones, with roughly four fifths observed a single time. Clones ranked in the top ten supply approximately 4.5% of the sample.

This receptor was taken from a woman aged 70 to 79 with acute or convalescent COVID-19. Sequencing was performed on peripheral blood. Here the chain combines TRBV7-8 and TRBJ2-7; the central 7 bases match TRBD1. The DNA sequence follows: TGTGCCAGCAGTCCAGTATGGGACAGAGCTTACGAGCAGTACTTC. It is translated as CASSPVWDRAYEQYF.